This T cell receptor (beta chain) was captured by sequencing in a study of CD8 T cells in Susac syndrome (dated by TCRdb to between 2017 and 2020). In terms of the full investigation: Among the sequenced Susac syndrome patients, 5 or 6 had clinically active disease and about eight were in clinical remission. At the time of blood withdrawal, Susac syndrome patients were either therapy-naive, taking corticosteroids (with some also receiving IVIg), or on IVIg alone. The study used repertoire sequencing to test whether antigen drove CD8+ T cell activation and differentiation in Susac syndrome. Clonality of the CD8+ T cell repertoire was compared between more than 10 healthy donors, approximately 14 Susac syndrome patients and 15 multiple sclerosis patients. The investigation overall reported the following: The number of individuals in the TCR sequencing and HLA analysis was acknowledged as relatively small. Susac syndrome CD8+ repertoires showed clonal expansion, highest in CD8+ TEMRA cells and greater in clinically active than remitting patients. More than 15 Susac-specific public clones were identified in the total CD8+ repertoire, and five Susac-specific public clones were identified in the CD8+ TEMRA repertoire.

High-throughput TCR beta sequencing profiled peripheral blood CD8+ and CD4+ T cells from healthy donors, Susac syndrome patients and multiple sclerosis patients. Susac syndrome patients met recently defined diagnostic criteria for definite or probable disease. CD8+ TEMRA cells were enriched by FACS, while bulk CD8+ and CD4+ T cells were purified by magnetic negative isolation. Blood was drawn into EDTA tubes, processed within 24 hours, and PBMCs were isolated by density gradient centrifugation. PBMCs intended for TCR sequencing were cryopreserved in liquid nitrogen and were subsequently thawed in a 37 degrees C water bath. A purity of at least 90% was achieved for sorted or isolated CD4+, CD8+ and CD8+ TEMRA cells. A note on this clonotype: It has no known antigen specificity. The record has no base qualities; no much larger clone is one base away.

The CDR3 starts with the cysteine, ends with the phenylalanine, and has 14 residues. CDR3 DNA only is kept here, 42 bases in frame from base 1. CDR1 and CDR2, per the germline V gene, are MDHEN and SYDVKM. V and J lose 5 bases and 0 bases, and a span of 10 bases separates them. RNA was extracted with the RNeasy kit and roughly 0.45 to 1 ug was reverse transcribed using random hexamers. The immunoSEQ multiplex PCR assay, covering 54 Vbeta and 13 Jbeta segments, was used to amplify TCR beta CDR3 regions. PCR amplification bias was corrected by using a synthetic template baseline for primer optimization and computational correction. The authors' analysis ran thus. Only productive sequences were kept, with reads annotated to V, D and J genes according to IMGT and analyzed in immunoSEQ Analyzer. Clonality was computed as one minus Shannon entropy normalized by log2 of the number of productive unique sequences. Public and private clones were assessed among the 100 most prevalent clones of each patient and control. Susac-specific clones were defined as absent from healthy and MS cohorts, some 1,000 published viral clones and other ImmuneACCESS disease sequences. The raw public reads went through TCRdb reprocessing: fastp at Q25, MiXCR clone calling, in-frame beta chains kept. Rows are unified per CDR3 protein, each entry keeping the most common DNA and genes. None of the V and J calls come from the authors' own analysis; TCRdb made them. Recorded for this sample are about 120,000 distinct CDR3 sequences; around 94% of them occurred a single time. Of the sample, 0.21% falls within the top ten clones.

The rearranged chain carries TRBV28 and TRBJ1-1, with the D gene not clear enough to name. The clonotype was recovered from a human donor with Susac syndrome. Sequencing used CD8+ T cells from PBMCs. CDR3 region: CASSPISVNTEAFF. At the DNA level, the sequence is TGTGCCAGCAGTCCCATCAGTGTGAACACTGAAGCTTTCTTT. Here the CDR3 is joined to the reference TRBV28 and TRBJ1-1 genes, and the full variable domain is: DVKVTQSSRYLVKRTGEKVFLECVQDMDHENMFWYRQDPGLGLRLIYFSYDVKMKEKGDIPEGYSVSREKKERFSLILESASTNQTSMYLCASSPISVNTEAFFGQGTRLTVV.